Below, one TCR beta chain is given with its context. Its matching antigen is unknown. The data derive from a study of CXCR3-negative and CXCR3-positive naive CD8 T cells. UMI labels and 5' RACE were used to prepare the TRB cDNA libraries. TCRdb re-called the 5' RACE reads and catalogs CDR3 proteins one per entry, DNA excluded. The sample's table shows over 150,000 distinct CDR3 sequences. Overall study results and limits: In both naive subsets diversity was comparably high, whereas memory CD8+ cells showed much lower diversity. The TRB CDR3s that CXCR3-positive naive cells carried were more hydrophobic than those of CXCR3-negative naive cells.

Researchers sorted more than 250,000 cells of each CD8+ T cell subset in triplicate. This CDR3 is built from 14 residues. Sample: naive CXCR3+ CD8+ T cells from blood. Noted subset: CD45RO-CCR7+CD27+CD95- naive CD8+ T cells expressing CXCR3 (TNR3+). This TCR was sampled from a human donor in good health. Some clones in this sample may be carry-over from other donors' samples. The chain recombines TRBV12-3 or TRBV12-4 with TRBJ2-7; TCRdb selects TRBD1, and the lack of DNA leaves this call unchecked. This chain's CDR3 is CASSPGQGEAEQYF.